This TCR beta chain was found in a study of blood T cell repertoires in COVID-19. Repertoires were generated with immunoSEQ multiplex PCR, while TCRdb's copy carries only in-frame clones and drops some. The table shows roughly 84,000 clones, with around 85% occurring only once. With V trimmed by 4 bases and J by 3 bases, 24 bases remained unmatched. CDR1 is SGHDN, CDR2 FVKESK, per germline. The length of the CDR3 is 22 residues. Sequencing was done on a sample of peripheral blood. The chain recombines TRBV14 with TRBJ2-1; 10 bases match TRBD1. This receptor was obtained from a man older than 75 with active or convalescent COVID-19. This CDR3 is CASSRVPSDRGQVSENYNEQFF. The CDR3 DNA is TGTGCCAGCAGCCGAGTACCGTCAGACAGGGGGCAAGTTAGCGAGAACTACAATGAGCAGTTCTTC.